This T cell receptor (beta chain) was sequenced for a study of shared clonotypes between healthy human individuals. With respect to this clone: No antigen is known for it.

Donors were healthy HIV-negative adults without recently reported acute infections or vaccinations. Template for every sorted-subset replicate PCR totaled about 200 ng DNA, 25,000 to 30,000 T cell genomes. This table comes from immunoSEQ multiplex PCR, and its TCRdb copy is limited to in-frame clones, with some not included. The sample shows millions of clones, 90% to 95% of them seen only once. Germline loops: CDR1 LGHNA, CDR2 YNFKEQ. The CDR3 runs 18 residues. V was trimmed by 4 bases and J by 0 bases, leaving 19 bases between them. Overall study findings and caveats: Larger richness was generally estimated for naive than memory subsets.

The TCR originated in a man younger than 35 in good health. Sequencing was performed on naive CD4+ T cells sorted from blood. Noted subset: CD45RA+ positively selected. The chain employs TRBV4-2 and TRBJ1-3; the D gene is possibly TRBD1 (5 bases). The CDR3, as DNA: TGTGCCAGCAGCCCGAAATCAAAGACAGCGAACTCTGGAAACACCATATATTTT. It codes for CASSPKSKTANSGNTIYF.